The next 14 T cell receptor beta chains were all read from a single sample in a study of blood T cell repertoires in COVID-19. This table comes from immunoSEQ multiplex PCR, and its TCRdb copy is limited to in-frame clones, with some not included. This sample has around 120,000 clones, with 80% to 90% found just once. The material sequenced was PBMCs or T cells enriched from blood (not recorded which). The receptor set was obtained from a woman between 45 and 60 years old who had recovered from COVID-19.

This clone was detected only a few times. V and J are TRBV18 and TRBJ2-1; 8 bases align to TRBD1. Germline V gene data show CDR1 as KGHSH and CDR2 as LQKENI. This CDR3 is 14 amino acids long. The ends lost 5 bases at V and 7 bases at J; junction bases unmatched: 7. As DNA, the CDR3 is TGTGCCAGCTCAAGTGACAGGGGTAGAAATGAGCAGTTCTTC. As protein: CASSSDRGRNEQFF.

This sequence joins TRBV6-5 and TRBJ1-1, with D possibly TRBD1 on 5 matching bases. CDR3 size: 13 residues. Germline CDR1 is MNHEY and CDR2 is SVGAGI. V was clipped by 7 bases and J by 4 bases, with 13 bases between them. The CDR3: CASIHPGGTEAFF. In DNA form, the CDR3 reads TGTGCCAGCATCCACCCGGGGGGCACTGAAGCTTTCTTT.

J is TRBJ2-5 and V is TRBV12-5; 7 nucleotides align to TRBD1. The ends lost 3 bases at V and 5 bases at J; junction bases unmatched: 9. The CDR3 is 15 amino acids. From germline, CDR1 is LGHNT and CDR2 FRNRAP. Written as DNA, the CDR3 is TGTGCTAGTGGTTTTACGACAGGGATGGGCGAGACCCAGTACTTC. This sequence encodes CASGFTTGMGETQYF.

V usage is TRBV7-9 and J usage is TRBJ1-6; D remains ambiguous. Between the trimmed V and J ends, which lost 1 base and 4 bases, there was a span of 5 bases. The CDR3 loop spans 14 amino acids. Germline V lookup: CDR1 SEHNR, CDR2 FQNEAQ (reference sequence). The CDR3 region is CASSLGRYNSPLHF. The CDR3 DNA reads TGTGCCAGCAGCTTAGGTCGGTATAATTCACCCCTCCACTTT.

V gene TRBV29-1 combines with J gene TRBJ2-2; the match to TRBD2 covers 7 bases. The CDR3 is 14 residues long. Germline V gene lookup returns CDR1 SQVTM and CDR2 ANQGSEA. J lost 6 bases, V lost 3 bases, and 7 bases had no gene match. CDR3 sequence (DNA): TGCAGCGTTGAGTCGGGGGGAAGGGCCGGGGAGCTGTTTTTT. Translation gives CSVESGGRAGELFF.

In DNA, the CDR3 is TGCAGCGTTGAAAATGGCAGAAGCACAGATACGCAGTATTTT. Its translation: CSVENGRSTDTQYF. V gene TRBV29-1 combines with J gene TRBJ2-3; no firm D call. The CDR3 length is 14 residues. Germline CDR1 and CDR2: SQVTM and ANQGSEA. V was shortened by 2 bases and J by 0 bases, with 9 bases between the two germline ends.

The genes are TRBV6-2 or TRBV6-3 and TRBJ1-6; D is undetermined. V lost 6 bases, J lost 3 bases, and 9 bases lay in between. The CDR3 consists of 14 residues. Germline values: CDR1 MNHEY, CDR2 SVGEGT. The CDR3 region is CASSQENYNSPLHF. The CDR3 DNA sequence: TGTGCCAGCAGCCAGGAGAACTATAATTCACCCCTCCACTTT.

The chain recombines TRBV19 with TRBJ1-5, with 9 bases aligning to TRBD1. The germline gives CDR1 LNHDA, CDR2 SQIVND (reference sequence). This CDR3 has 15 amino acids. V lost 6 bases and J lost 7; bases outside the gene matches: 10. The CDR3 sequence: CASSTSTGGRQPQHF. Here the CDR3 DNA reads TGTGCCAGTAGCACATCGACAGGGGGAAGGCAGCCCCAGCATTTT.

This rearrangement joins TRBV5-1 to TRBJ1-1; possibly TRBD1 for D (6 bases). The CDR3 is 16 amino acids. With 2 bases removed from V and 0 bases from J, the gap between germline ends came to 14 bases. Germline CDR1 SGHRS, CDR2 YFSETQ. Here the CDR3 reads CASSFPPDRMNTEAFF. CDR3 DNA sequence: TGCGCCAGCAGCTTTCCCCCCGACAGGATGAACACTGAAGCTTTCTTT.

The rearrangement uses TRBV9 and TRBJ1-1; D unresolved. Trimming left V 4 bases short and J 1 base short, with 14 bases between. CDR1 is SGDLS and CDR2 is YYNGEE in the germline V gene. The CDR3 totals 15 residues. The CDR3 sequence is CASSPEPGKNTEAFF. CDR3 nucleotide sequence: TGTGCCAGCAGCCCAGAACCGGGAAAGAACACTGAAGCTTTCTTT.

V gene TRBV2 combines with J gene TRBJ2-4; D is unclear. CDR3 length: 16 amino acids. Germline CDR1 SNHLY, CDR2 FYNNEI. V was pared by 7 bases and J by 1 base, with 17 bases between. The CDR3 here is CASTPGPAIAKNIQYF. The CDR3 coding sequence is TGTGCCAGCACCCCTGGCCCCGCCATCGCCAAAAACATTCAGTACTTC.

The chain recombines TRBV20-1 with TRBJ1-1; D is possibly TRBD1 (6 bases). The germline CDR1 and CDR2 sequences are DFQATT and SNEGSKA (reference sequence). Trimming took off 3 bases at V and 0 bases at J, with 17 bases between the two ends. The CDR3 runs to 16 residues. The CDR3 spells CSASPTGQNMNTEAFF. Written as DNA, the CDR3 is TGCAGTGCTAGTCCTACCGGACAGAACATGAACACTGAAGCTTTCTTT.

V and J are TRBV6-5 and TRBJ2-2; 7 bases map to TRBD1. The CDR3 extends over 14 amino acids. CDR1 is MNHEY, CDR2 SVGAGI, per germline. Losses at the gene ends were 8 bases for V and 4 bases for J; bases not matched to a gene: 7. Here the CDR3 DNA reads TGTGCCAGCGGCGGACAGGCTTTCACCGGGGAGCTGTTTTTT. Translated, it gives CASGGQAFTGELFF.

This clone was observed once. The rearrangement links TRBV4-1 to TRBJ2-1; 7 nucleotides line up with TRBD1. The CDR3 is made up of 16 amino acids. Trimming removed 0 bases from V and 4 bases from J; junction bases left unmatched: 6. Germline values: CDR1 MGHRA, CDR2 YSYEKL. As DNA, the CDR3 is TGCGCCAGCAGCCAAGATGGGACAGACGAGTACAATGAGCAGTTCTTC. This sequence encodes CASSQDGTDEYNEQFF.